One and the same sample provided the 2 T cell receptor beta chains below, sequenced in a study of blood T cell repertoires in COVID-19. The method was immunoSEQ multiplex PCR; TCRdb's version includes in-frame clones alone and lacks a portion of them. The profile shows roughly 350,000 clones, over 75% of them singletons. Sequenced sample: peripheral blood. These receptors originate from a woman younger than 45 with COVID-19, enrolled during active disease.

The chain links TRBV6-6 to TRBJ2-7, with D perhaps TRBD1 (5 bases). The CDR3 length is 16 residues. V was shortened by 0 bases and J by 6 bases, with 18 bases between the two germline ends. Germline CDR1 is MNHNY and CDR2 is SVGAGI (reference sequence). The CDR3 nucleotides read TGTGCCAGCAGTTACTCTCCCTCAGACAGCCTCGGCGAGCAGTACTTC. Protein product: CASSYSPSDSLGEQYF.

This sequence joins TRBV7-3 and TRBJ2-5; 7 bases are shared with TRBD2. The CDR3 is made up of 14 amino acids. The V gene's germline CDR1 is SGHTA and CDR2 FQGTGA. V trimming: 2 bases; J trimming: 7 bases; junction bases outside the gene matches: 7. This chain's CDR3 is CASSLSAGRGTQYF. The CDR3 coding sequence is TGTGCCAGCAGCTTATCAGCGGGACGAGGGACCCAGTACTTC.